These 7 T cell receptor beta chains originate from one sample sequenced in a study of blood T cell repertoires in COVID-19. Profiled with immunoSEQ multiplex PCR; TCRdb holds only in-frame clones, not every one. The sample carries 150,000 to 200,000 clones, over 65% recorded once. Specimen: peripheral blood. Receptor source: a woman of 80 years or more with acute or convalescent COVID-19.

The chain uses TRBV24-1 and TRBJ1-1, with 8 bases lining up with TRBD1. Germline V CDR1 and CDR2: KGHDR, SFDVKD. This CDR3 region has 12 residues. V lost 12 bases, J lost 2 bases, and 4 bases stayed unmatched. The CDR3 sequence: CAVGQGNTEAFF. The CDR3 DNA is TGTGCCGTTGGACAGGGTAACACTGAAGCTTTCTTT.

The chain employs TRBV5-1 and TRBJ2-2; D may be TRBD2 (5 bases). This CDR3 is 14 amino acids long. Germline V lookup: CDR1 SGHRS, CDR2 YFSETQ. V lost 4 bases and J lost 5, with 12 bases in between. As DNA, the CDR3 is TGCGCCAGCAGCGTGCGGGTGGGGACCGGGGAGCTGTTTTTT. Protein product: CASSVRVGTGELFF.

The CDR3 DNA is TGTGCCAGTAGTATAGGCGGGACGCGAACTTACGAGCAGTACTTC. This encodes CASSIGGTRTYEQYF. The chain is built from TRBV19 and TRBJ2-7; D may be TRBD2 (6 bases). V lost 1 base, J lost 4 bases, and 14 bases lay in between. This CDR3 is built from 15 residues. From germline, CDR1 is LNHDA and CDR2 SQIVND (reference sequence).

This chain joins TRBV23-1 and TRBJ2-7; 7 nucleotides align to TRBD2. TRBV23-1 is identified as an open reading frame with a role that is uncertain. The J segment lost 4 bases and the V segment lost 0 bases, leaving 3 bases of the junction unmatched. This CDR3 is 14 amino acids long. The CDR3 region has the DNA TGCGCCAGCAGTCAATCTCGGGGGGAATACGAGCAGTACTTC. It is translated as CASSQSRGEYEQYF.

V gene TRBV18 combines with J gene TRBJ1-1; weak D call: TRBD1 (5 bases). Germline CDR1 KGHSH, CDR2 LQKENI. This CDR3 has 15 amino acids. Between the trimmed V and J ends, which lost 1 base and 5 bases, there was a span of 14 bases. The CDR3 DNA is TGTGCCAGCTCACCACAGGCAGGGTCGAGAACTGAAGCTTTCTTT. It codes for CASSPQAGSRTEAFF.

The CDR3 DNA sequence: TGTGCCAGCAGCTGGGTGACTAGCGGGAGGATCGGGTCCGGGTATTTT. Its protein is CASSWVTSGRIGSGYF. The V call is TRBV7-8, the J call TRBJ2-3; 13 bases fit TRBD2. CDR1 is SGHVS, CDR2 FQNEAQ, per germline. V shed 4 bases, J shed 14 bases, and the junction held 15 bases outside the gene matches. The CDR3 runs to 16 residues. Full variable domain (missing parts from reference TRBV7-8 and TRBJ2-3): GAGVSQSPRYKVAKRGQDVALRCDPISGHVSLFWYQQALGQGPEFLTYFQNEAQLDKSGLPSDRFFAERPEGSVSTLKIQRTQQEDSAVYLCASSWVTSGRIGSGYFGPGTRLTVL.

This chain joins TRBV2 and TRBJ2-3, with 7 bases aligning to TRBD2. From germline, CDR1 is SNHLY and CDR2 FYNNEI. After removal of 4 bases from V and 0 bases from J, the junction contained 1 base not matched to a gene. This CDR3 has 14 amino acids. The CDR3 nucleotides are TGTGCCAGCAGTGGGACTAGAAGCACAGATACGCAGTATTTT. This encodes CASSGTRSTDTQYF.